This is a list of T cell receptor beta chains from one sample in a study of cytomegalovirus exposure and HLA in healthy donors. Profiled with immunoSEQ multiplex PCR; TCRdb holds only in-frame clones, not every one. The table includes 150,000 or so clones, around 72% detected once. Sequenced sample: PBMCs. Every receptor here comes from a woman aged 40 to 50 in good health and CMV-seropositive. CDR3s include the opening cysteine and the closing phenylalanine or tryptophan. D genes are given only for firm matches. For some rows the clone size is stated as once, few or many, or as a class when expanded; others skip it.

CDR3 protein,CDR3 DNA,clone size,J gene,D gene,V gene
CASSEGQVAGYTF,TGTGCCAGCAGTGAAGGACAGGTTGCTGGCTACACCTTC,NA,TRBJ1-2,NA,TRBV2
CASSLRQTNTEAFF,TGTGCCAGCAGCCTCCGACAGACGAACACTGAAGCTTTCTTT,NA,TRBJ1-1,NA,TRBV9
CALSGAASGANVLTF,TGTGCCCTCTCAGGGGCGGCCTCTGGGGCCAACGTCCTGACTTTC,NA,TRBJ2-6,NA,TRBV7-8
CASSAPGTGGGSQYF,TGTGCCAGCAGTGCCCCCGGGACAGGCGGTGGCAGTCAGTACTTC,NA,TRBJ2-4,TRBD1,TRBV25-1
CAWTIAGGASETQYF,TGTGCCTGGACCATAGCGGGGGGCGCGTCGGAGACCCAGTACTTC,NA,TRBJ2-5,TRBD2,TRBV30
CASSPNEGEQPQHF,TGCGCCAGCAGCCCGAACGAAGGGGAACAGCCCCAGCATTTT,NA,TRBJ1-5,NA,TRBV5-1
CASSRKQGTEAFF,TGTGCCAGCAGTAGAAAACAGGGGACTGAAGCTTTCTTT,once,TRBJ1-1,TRBD1,TRBV27
CASSENRGSYEQYF,TGTGCCAGCAGTGAAAACAGGGGGTCCTACGAGCAGTACTTC,NA,TRBJ2-7,TRBD1,TRBV2
CATSRGGQGAHYEQYF,TGTGCCACCAGCAGGGGTGGACAGGGGGCACATTACGAGCAGTACTTC,NA,TRBJ2-7,TRBD1,TRBV15
CASSAGTGARAFF,TGTGCCAGCAGCGCCGGGACAGGGGCTCGAGCTTTCTTT,NA,TRBJ1-1,TRBD1,TRBV9
CASSRRGGQATLNQPQHF,TGCGCCAGCAGCCGAAGGGGGGGACAGGCGACATTAAATCAGCCCCAGCATTTT,once,TRBJ1-5,TRBD1,TRBV4-1
CASSPGTGTLGNTIYF,TGCGCCAGCAGCCCCGGGACAGGGACCCTTGGAAACACCATATATTTT,NA,TRBJ1-3,TRBD1,TRBV5-1
CASSYTGTENTEAFF,TGTGCCAGCAGCTACACGGGGACTGAGAACACTGAAGCTTTCTTT,NA,TRBJ1-1,NA,TRBV7-9
CASSQTRSGYTF,TGTGCCAGCAGCCAAACGAGGTCTGGCTACACCTTC,few,TRBJ1-2,NA,TRBV16
CASSLARPASSYNSPLHF,TGTGCCAGCAGCTTAGCGCGCCCAGCGAGCTCCTATAATTCACCCCTCCACTTT,NA,TRBJ1-6,NA,TRBV7-8
CATSRVVGTGTLYEQYF,TGTGCCACCAGCAGAGTCGTCGGGACAGGGACTTTGTACGAGCAGTACTTC,NA,TRBJ2-7,TRBD1,TRBV15
CASVPGRGPMDTQYF,TGTGCCAGTGTTCCAGGGCGGGGGCCCATGGATACGCAGTATTTT,NA,TRBJ2-3,NA,TRBV19
CAIREDREVMNTEAFF,TGTGCCATCAGGGAAGACAGGGAAGTTATGAACACTGAAGCTTTCTTT,few,TRBJ1-1,TRBD1,TRBV10-3
CASSPEGLGKREQYF,TGTGCCAGCTCACCGGAGGGCCTCGGGAAGAGGGAGCAGTACTTC,once,TRBJ2-7,NA,TRBV18
CATSPDSYEQYF,TGTGCCACCAGCCCAGACTCCTACGAGCAGTACTTC,NA,TRBJ2-7,NA,TRBV28
CASSLVSYGGYTF,TGTGCCAGCAGTTTAGTTAGCTATGGAGGCTACACCTTC,NA,TRBJ1-2,NA,TRBV27
CASSLVPQAGNTIYF,TGTGCCAGCAGCTTAGTTCCGCAGGCTGGAAACACCATATATTTT,NA,TRBJ1-3,NA,TRBV7-8
CASGGDSKEAFF,TGTGCTAGTGGTGGAGACTCTAAGGAAGCTTTCTTT,NA,TRBJ1-1,NA,TRBV12-5
CASSIASSNQPQHF,TGTGCCAGTAGTATAGCGTCCTCCAATCAGCCCCAGCATTTT,few,TRBJ1-5,NA,TRBV19
CSGRERGPRDTQYF,TGCAGCGGACGAGAGCGGGGCCCACGGGATACGCAGTATTTT,few,TRBJ2-3,TRBD2,TRBV29-1
CASSYSGANSPLHF,TGTGCCAGCAGTTACTCTGGGGCTAATTCACCCCTCCACTTT,NA,TRBJ1-6,NA,TRBV6-5
CASSYVAGLVTDTQYF,TGTGCCAGCAGTTACGTAGCAGGGTTGGTGACAGATACGCAGTATTTT,NA,TRBJ2-3,NA,TRBV6-5
CASSLATGPGNTIYF,TGTGCCAGCAGCTTAGCGACAGGCCCTGGAAACACCATATATTTT,few,TRBJ1-3,NA,TRBV7-6
CASSEGLAGGGEQYF,TGTGCCAGCAGTGAAGGACTAGCGGGGGGTGGGGAGCAGTACTTC,once,TRBJ2-7,TRBD2,TRBV6-1
CASSYRLGNYGYTF,TGTGCCAGCAGTTACCGGCTAGGTAACTATGGCTACACCTTC,NA,TRBJ1-2,NA,TRBV6-5
CAWTGSNEKLFF,TGTGCCTGGACAGGGTCTAATGAAAAACTGTTTTTT,NA,TRBJ1-4,NA,TRBV30
CASRRPGQGHNEQFF,TGTGCCAGCAGACGTCCGGGACAGGGTCACAATGAGCAGTTCTTC,NA,TRBJ2-1,TRBD1,TRBV11-2
CASSKAGQGRNSDTQYF,TGTGCCAGCAGCAAAGCGGGACAGGGCCGTAACTCGGATACGCAGTATTTT,NA,TRBJ2-3,NA,TRBV21-1
CASSLLLGAANTEAFF,TGCGCCAGCAGCTTGCTTCTGGGGGCGGCGAACACTGAAGCTTTCTTT,NA,TRBJ1-1,NA,TRBV5-1
CSVEGATGGVGDEQFF,TGCAGCGTTGAAGGGGCGACAGGGGGGGTTGGGGATGAGCAGTTCTTC,NA,TRBJ2-1,TRBD1,TRBV29-1
CASSYAGAYEQYF,TGTGCCAGCAGTTACGCAGGGGCATACGAGCAGTACTTC,NA,TRBJ2-7,NA,TRBV6-5
CASSFQQGIRAFF,TGTGCCAGCAGTTTTCAACAGGGGATTAGGGCTTTCTTT,NA,TRBJ1-1,TRBD1,TRBV6-6